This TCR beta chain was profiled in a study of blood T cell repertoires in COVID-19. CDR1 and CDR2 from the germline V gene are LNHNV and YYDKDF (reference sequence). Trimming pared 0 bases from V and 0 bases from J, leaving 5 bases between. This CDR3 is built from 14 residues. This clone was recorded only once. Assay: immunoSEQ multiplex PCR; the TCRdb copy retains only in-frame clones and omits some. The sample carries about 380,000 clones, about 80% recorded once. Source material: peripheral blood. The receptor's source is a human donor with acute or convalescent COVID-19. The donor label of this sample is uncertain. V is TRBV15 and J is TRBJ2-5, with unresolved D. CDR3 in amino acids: CATSREEYQETQYF. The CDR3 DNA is TGTGCCACCAGCAGAGAGGAGTACCAAGAGACCCAGTACTTC.